This T cell receptor beta chain comes out of a study of blood T cell repertoires in COVID-19. Study in general: Samples representing acute and convalescent COVID-19 were sourced from the United States, Italy and Spain. T cells, B-cell-depleted T cells, or PBMCs provided the cDNA or gDNA that served as material.

Authors' data handling: Reference gene primer amplification gave estimated nucleated cell counts. Assay: immunoSEQ multiplex PCR; the TCRdb copy retains only in-frame clones and omits some. V, J and clone size were drawn from that table, and D and trimming were deduced from the DNA. The table lists 120,000 or so clones, about four fifths of them singletons. The CDR3 has 13 residues. Trimming stripped 2 bases from V and 5 bases from J, with 7 bases between. The V gene's germline CDR1 is SGHRS and CDR2 YFSETQ. The chain employs TRBV5-1 and TRBJ1-4; TRBD1 might be the D (6 bases). This clonotype was sampled from a man aged 35 to 55 with active or convalescent COVID-19. The source material was peripheral blood. CDR3 DNA: TGCGCCAGCAGCTTTGACAGGAATGAAAAACTGTTTTTT. Protein product: CASSFDRNEKLFF.